The 15 T cell receptor beta chains given below trace back to one sample, sequenced in a study of blood T cell repertoires in COVID-19. Assay: immunoSEQ multiplex PCR; the TCRdb copy retains only in-frame clones and omits some. The sample carries 180,000 or so clones, roughly 78% recorded once. The source material was peripheral blood. These receptors all come from a woman aged 80 or over with active or convalescent COVID-19.

This rearrangement joins TRBV5-4 to TRBJ2-1, with 8 nucleotides matching TRBD1. This CDR3 comprises 16 residues. J gave up 4 bases and V 0 bases, and 6 bases lay outside the gene matches. In germline, CDR1 is SGHNT, CDR2 YYREEE (reference sequence). CDR3: CASSLGQGAPYNEQFF. CDR3 in DNA: TGTGCCAGCAGCTTGGGCCAGGGGGCCCCTTACAATGAGCAGTTCTTC.

The V gene is TRBV15, the J gene TRBJ1-3; tentatively, D is TRBD1 (5 bases). The CDR3 runs to 19 residues. V was trimmed by 0 bases and J by 0 bases, leaving 18 bases between them. Germline values: CDR1 LNHNV, CDR2 YYDKDF (reference sequence). The CDR3: CATSRDSVVATVSGNTIYF. As DNA, the CDR3 is TGTGCCACCAGCAGAGATTCGGTTGTGGCGACAGTCTCTGGAAACACCATATATTTT.

The count of this clone is one. J is TRBJ1-3 and V is TRBV29-1; TRBD1 matches 8 bases. The length of the CDR3 is 17 residues. Per germline, CDR1 SQVTM and CDR2 ANQGSEA. J was trimmed by 0 bases and V by 7 bases; bases with no gene match: 14. CDR3 residues: CSAGTGEHPYSGNTIYF. DNA for the CDR3: TGCAGCGCTGGGACAGGCGAACACCCCTACTCTGGAAACACCATATATTTT.

The chain carries TRBV5-4 and TRBJ1-2, with TRBD1 matching 7 bases. V dropped 2 bases and J dropped 5; count of bases not matched to a gene: 6. Germline assignment: CDR1 SGHNT and CDR2 YYREEE (reference sequence). This CDR3 is 14 amino acids long. CDR3 sequence: CASSLGQDPYGYTF. The CDR3 bases are TGTGCCAGCAGCTTAGGACAGGACCCGTATGGCTACACCTTC.

The genes are TRBV5-6 and TRBJ2-1, with TRBD1 identical over 7 bases. The germline V gene has CDR1 SGHDT and CDR2 YYEEEE. With V trimmed by 4 bases and J by 7 bases, 2 bases remained unmatched. The CDR3 covers 12 residues. As DNA, the CDR3 is TGTGCCAGCAGCCCAGGGGGAAATGAGCAGTTCTTC. This sequence encodes CASSPGGNEQFF.

The chain employs TRBV6-5 and TRBJ1-2; no firm D call. This CDR3 is 12 amino acids long. Per the germline V gene, CDR1 is MNHEY and CDR2 is SVGAGI. V dropped 7 bases and J dropped 4 bases, with 10 bases sitting between them. CDR3 protein: CASNQALYGYTF. CDR3 bases: TGTGCCAGCAACCAAGCTCTCTATGGCTACACCTTC.

J is TRBJ1-2 and V is TRBV7-3; TRBD1 might be the D (5 bases). V dropped 0 bases and J dropped 4 bases, with 12 bases sitting between them. Germline CDR1 is SGHTA and CDR2 is FQGTGA. There are 15 residues in the CDR3. The CDR3 is CASSLTVAGPYGYTF. In DNA, the CDR3 is TGTGCCAGCAGCTTAACGGTAGCAGGGCCCTATGGCTACACCTTC.

The chain uses TRBV19 and TRBJ2-6; 8 nucleotides match TRBD1. The CDR3 consists of 19 residues. Germline CDR1 LNHDA, CDR2 SQIVND (reference sequence). V lost 5 bases and J lost 2; bases outside the gene matches: 14. CDR3 sequence reads: CASSETWTGFTAGANVLTF. In nucleotides, the CDR3 is TGTGCCAGTAGTGAGACGTGGACAGGGTTTACTGCTGGGGCCAACGTCCTGACTTTC.

The rearrangement links TRBV24-1 to TRBJ2-5; TRBD2 agrees at 10 bases. The length of the CDR3 is 18 residues. Trimming took 0 bases from V and 4 from J; bases not matched to a gene: 10. Germline loops: CDR1 KGHDR, CDR2 SFDVKD. Here the CDR3 reads CATSDLGRPSGGAETQYF. The CDR3 coding sequence is TGTGCCACCAGTGATTTGGGACGACCCAGCGGGGGGGCAGAGACCCAGTACTTC.

The rearrangement links TRBV7-7 to TRBJ2-1, with 8 nucleotides matching TRBD2. CDR1 and CDR2 from the germline V gene are SSHAT and FNYEAQ (reference sequence). This CDR3 has 17 amino acids. V was pared by 1 base and J by 7 bases, with 12 bases of the junction left unmatched. The CDR3 nucleotides are TGTGCCAGCAGCTTAGTTGGGGCTAGCGGCGGGGGGAATGAGCAGTTCTTC. This encodes CASSLVGASGGGNEQFF.

The chain employs TRBV4-2 and TRBJ2-7; tentative D call: TRBD2 (6 bases). Germline CDR1 is LGHNA and CDR2 is YNFKEQ. The germline V and J ends were trimmed by 1 base and 1 base, with 17 bases remaining between them. The CDR3 covers 17 residues. CDR3 DNA: TGTGCCAGCAGCCAAGTCACCGGGACTTCCATTTCCTACGAGCAGTACTTC. It is translated as CASSQVTGTSISYEQYF.

The V gene is TRBV5-1, the J gene TRBJ1-1, with D possibly being TRBD1 (5 bases). The V and J ends lost 0 bases and 1 base respectively, with 10 bases between them. CDR1 and CDR2 (germline): SGHRS, YFSETQ. This CDR3 is 15 amino acids long. This CDR3 is CASSLAGTWNTEAFF. CDR3 nucleotide sequence: TGCGCCAGCAGCTTGGCTGGGACTTGGAACACTGAAGCTTTCTTT.

V usage is TRBV9 and J usage is TRBJ2-5, with a weak D call TRBD2 (5 bases). CDR3 size: 12 residues. With 1 base removed from V and 9 bases from J, the gap between germline ends came to 10 bases. Germline V gene data show CDR1 as SGDLS and CDR2 as YYNGEE. CDR3 nucleotides: TGTGCCAGCAGCGTAATGAGCGGCCCCCAGTACTTC. Translation gives CASSVMSGPQYF.

As regards this clone: Other DNA sequences within the sample encode an identical CDR3. CDR3 bases: TGTGCCAGTAGTTCCGCGGCGGGTACGCCCCTCCACTTT. It encodes CASSSAAGTPLHF. V is TRBV19 and J is TRBJ1-6; D is unresolved. V lost 5 bases, J lost 13 bases, and 15 bases lay in between. Germline CDR1 is LNHDA and CDR2 is SQIVND (reference sequence). The CDR3 contains 13 residues.

The chain uses TRBV3-1 (or the pseudogene TRBV3-2) and TRBJ2-7, with D possibly matching TRBD2 (6 bases). The germline V gene has CDR1 LGHDT and CDR2 YNNKEL (reference sequence). This CDR3 region has 18 residues. The V and J ends lost 0 bases and 1 base respectively, with 19 bases between them. CDR3 loop: CASSQDQSRRRGSYEQYF. The CDR3 region has the DNA TGTGCCAGCAGCCAAGATCAATCCCGTCGGCGGGGATCCTACGAGCAGTACTTC.